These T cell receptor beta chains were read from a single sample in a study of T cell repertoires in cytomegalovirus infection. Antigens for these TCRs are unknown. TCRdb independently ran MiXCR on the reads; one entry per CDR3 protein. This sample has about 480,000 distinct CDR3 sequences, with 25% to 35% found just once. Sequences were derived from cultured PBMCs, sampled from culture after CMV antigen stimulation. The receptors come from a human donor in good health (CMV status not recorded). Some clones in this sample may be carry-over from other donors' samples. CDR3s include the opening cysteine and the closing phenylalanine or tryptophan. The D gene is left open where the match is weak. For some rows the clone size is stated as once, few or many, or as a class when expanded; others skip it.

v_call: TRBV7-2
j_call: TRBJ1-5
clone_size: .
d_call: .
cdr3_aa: CASSLVATDSNQPQHF
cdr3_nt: TGTGCCAGCAGCTTAGTCGCGACAGATAGCAATCAGCCCCAGCATTTT

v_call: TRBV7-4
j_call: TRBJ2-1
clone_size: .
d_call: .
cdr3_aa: CASSQQRAGGRQFF
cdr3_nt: TGTGCCAGCAGCCAACAGAGGGCTGGGGGAAGACAGTTCTTC

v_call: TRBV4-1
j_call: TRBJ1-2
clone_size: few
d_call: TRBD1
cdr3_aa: CASSQTGQGAYGYTF
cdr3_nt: TGCGCCAGCAGCCAAACCGGGCAGGGGGCCTATGGCTACACCTTC

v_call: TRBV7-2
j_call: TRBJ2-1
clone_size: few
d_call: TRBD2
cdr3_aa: CASSLFISQRGSSYNEQFF
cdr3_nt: TGTGCCAGCAGCTTATTTATCTCCCAGCGGGGAAGCTCCTACAATGAGCAGTTCTTC

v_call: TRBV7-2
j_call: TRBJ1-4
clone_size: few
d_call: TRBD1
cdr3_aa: CASSLGAGGYEKLFF
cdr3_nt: TGTGCCAGCAGCTTAGGGGCAGGGGGGTATGAAAAACTGTTTTTT

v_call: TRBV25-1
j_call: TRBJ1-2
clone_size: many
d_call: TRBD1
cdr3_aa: CASSEQGANYGYTF
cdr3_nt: TGTGCCAGCAGTGAACAGGGGGCTAACTATGGCTACACCTTC

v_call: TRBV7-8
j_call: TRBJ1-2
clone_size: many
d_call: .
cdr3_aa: CASSYTLVIGYGYTF
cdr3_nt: TGTGCCAGCAGCTACACCTTGGTGATCGGCTATGGCTACACCTTC

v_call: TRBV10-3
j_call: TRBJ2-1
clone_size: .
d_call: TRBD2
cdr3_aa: CAISDGTSGSDEQFF
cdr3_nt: TGTGCCATCAGTGATGGGACTAGCGGGAGCGATGAGCAGTTCTTC

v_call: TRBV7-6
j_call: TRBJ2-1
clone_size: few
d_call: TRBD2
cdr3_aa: CASSSPTSGSVYEQFF
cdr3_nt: TGTGCCAGCAGCTCGCCGACTAGCGGGAGTGTGTATGAGCAGTTCTTC

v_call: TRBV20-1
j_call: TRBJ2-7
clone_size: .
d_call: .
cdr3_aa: CSAREAGTSYEQYF
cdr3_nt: TGCAGTGCTAGAGAGGCCGGGACAAGTTACGAGCAGTACTTC

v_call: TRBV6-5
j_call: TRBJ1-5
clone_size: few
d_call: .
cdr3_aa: CASSPRLTDSTRNNQPQHF
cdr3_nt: TGTGCCAGCAGTCCCCGTTTGACAGACAGTACTAGGAACAATCAGCCCCAGCATTTT

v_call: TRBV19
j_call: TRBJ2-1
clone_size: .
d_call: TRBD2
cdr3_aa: CASSILRAGGDNEQFF
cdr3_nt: TGTGCCAGTAGTATCTTGAGAGCGGGAGGGGATAATGAGCAGTTCTTC

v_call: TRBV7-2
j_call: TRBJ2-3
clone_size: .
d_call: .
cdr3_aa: CASSRRTTDTQYF
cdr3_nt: TGTGCCAGCAGCCGCAGGACCACAGATACGCAGTATTTT

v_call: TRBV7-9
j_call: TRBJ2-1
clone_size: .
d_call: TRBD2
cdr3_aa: CASSVSLAGQPNNEQFF
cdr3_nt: TGTGCCAGCAGCGTATCCCTAGCGGGCCAGCCAAACAATGAGCAGTTCTTC

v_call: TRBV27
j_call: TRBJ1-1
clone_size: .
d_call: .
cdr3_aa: CASIFGGTNTEAFF
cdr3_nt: TGTGCCAGCATATTTGGAGGGACGAACACTGAAGCTTTCTTT

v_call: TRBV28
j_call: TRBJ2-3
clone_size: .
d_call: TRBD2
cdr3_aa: CASSPLGGRTTDTQYF
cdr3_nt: TGTGCCAGCAGTCCCCTGGGCGGGAGGACTACAGATACGCAGTATTTT

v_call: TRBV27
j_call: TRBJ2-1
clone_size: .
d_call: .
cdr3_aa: CASSALNEQFF
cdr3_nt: TGTGCCAGCAGTGCCCTAAATGAGCAGTTCTTC

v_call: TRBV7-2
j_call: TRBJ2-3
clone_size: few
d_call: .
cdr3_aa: CASSLDANTQYF
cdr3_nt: TGTGCCAGCAGCTTAGACGCCAATACGCAGTATTTT

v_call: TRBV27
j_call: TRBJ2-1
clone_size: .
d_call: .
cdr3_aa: CASSWGTYNEQFF
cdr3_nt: TGTGCCAGCAGTTGGGGTACTTACAATGAGCAGTTCTTC

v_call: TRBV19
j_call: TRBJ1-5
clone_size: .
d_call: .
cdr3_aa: CASSNAGYSNQPQHF
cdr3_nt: TGTGCCAGTAGTAATGCGGGCTATAGCAATCAGCCCCAGCATTTT

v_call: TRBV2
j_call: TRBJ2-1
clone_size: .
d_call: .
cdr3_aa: CASSEAASPNEQFF
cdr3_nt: TGTGCCAGCAGTGAAGCGGCTAGCCCAAATGAGCAGTTCTTC

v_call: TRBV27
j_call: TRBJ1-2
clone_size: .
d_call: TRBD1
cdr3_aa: CASSLFGQGYYGYTF
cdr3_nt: TGTGCCAGCAGTTTATTCGGACAGGGTTACTATGGCTACACCTTC

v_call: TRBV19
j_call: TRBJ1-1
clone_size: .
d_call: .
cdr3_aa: CASSMKLPGAEAFF
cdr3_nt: TGTGCCAGTAGTATGAAGCTGCCCGGAGCTGAAGCTTTCTTT